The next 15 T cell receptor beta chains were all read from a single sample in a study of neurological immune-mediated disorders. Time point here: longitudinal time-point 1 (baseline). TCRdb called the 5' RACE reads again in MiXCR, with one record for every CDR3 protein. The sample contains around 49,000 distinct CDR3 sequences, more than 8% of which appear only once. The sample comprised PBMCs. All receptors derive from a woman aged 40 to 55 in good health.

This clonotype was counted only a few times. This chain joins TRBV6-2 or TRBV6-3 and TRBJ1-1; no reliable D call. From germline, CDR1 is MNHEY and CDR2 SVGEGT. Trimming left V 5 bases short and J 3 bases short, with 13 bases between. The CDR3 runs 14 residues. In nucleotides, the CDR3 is TGTGCCAGCAGTCCCCCGAGAGCGGACACTGAAGCTTTCTTT. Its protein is CASSPPRADTEAFF.

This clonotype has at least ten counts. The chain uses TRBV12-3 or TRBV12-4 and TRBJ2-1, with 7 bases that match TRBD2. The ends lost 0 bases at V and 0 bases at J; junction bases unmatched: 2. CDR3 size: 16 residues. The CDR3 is CASSLAGGSSYNEQFF. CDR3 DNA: TGTGCCAGCAGTTTAGCGGGAGGGAGCTCCTACAATGAGCAGTTCTTC.

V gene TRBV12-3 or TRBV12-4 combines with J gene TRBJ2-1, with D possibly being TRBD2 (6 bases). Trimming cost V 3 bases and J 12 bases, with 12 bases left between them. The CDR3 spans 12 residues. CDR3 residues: CASSLYGSGQFF. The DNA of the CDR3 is TGTGCCAGCAGTTTGTACGGGAGTGGGCAGTTCTTC.

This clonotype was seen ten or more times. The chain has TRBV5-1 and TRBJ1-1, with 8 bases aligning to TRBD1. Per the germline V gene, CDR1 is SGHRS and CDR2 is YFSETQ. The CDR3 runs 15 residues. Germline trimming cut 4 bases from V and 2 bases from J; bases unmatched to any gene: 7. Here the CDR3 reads CASSGADRVNTEAFF. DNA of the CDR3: TGCGCCAGCAGCGGGGCGGACAGGGTCAACACTGAAGCTTTCTTT. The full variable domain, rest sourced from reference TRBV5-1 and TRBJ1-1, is KAGVTQTPRYLIKTRGQQVTLSCSPISGHRSVSWYQQTPGQGLQFLFEYFSETQRNKGNFPGRFSGRQFSNSRSEMNVSTLELGDSALYLCASSGADRVNTEAFFGQGTRLTVV.

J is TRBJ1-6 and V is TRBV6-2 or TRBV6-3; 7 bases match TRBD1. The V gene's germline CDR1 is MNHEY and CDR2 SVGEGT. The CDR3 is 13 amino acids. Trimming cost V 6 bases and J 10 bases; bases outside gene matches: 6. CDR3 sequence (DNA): TGTGCCAGCAGAGCGGGACAGACCTCACCCCTCCACTTT. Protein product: CASRAGQTSPLHF.

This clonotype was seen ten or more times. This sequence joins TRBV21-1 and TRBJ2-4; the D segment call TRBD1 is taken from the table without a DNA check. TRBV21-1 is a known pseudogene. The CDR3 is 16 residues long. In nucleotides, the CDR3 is TGTGCCAGCAGCCTTGTGGACAGGGTGGACAAAAACATTCAGTACTTC. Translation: CASSLVDRVDKNIQYF.

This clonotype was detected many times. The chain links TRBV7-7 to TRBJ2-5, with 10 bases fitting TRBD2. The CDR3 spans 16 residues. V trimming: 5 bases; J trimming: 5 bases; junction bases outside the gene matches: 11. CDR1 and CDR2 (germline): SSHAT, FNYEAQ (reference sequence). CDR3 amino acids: CASSPSPSGSGETQYF. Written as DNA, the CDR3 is TGTGCCAGCAGCCCGAGCCCTAGCGGGAGTGGGGAGACCCAGTACTTC. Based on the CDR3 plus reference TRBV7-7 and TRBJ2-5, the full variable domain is GAGVSQSPRYKVTKRGQDVTLRCDPISSHATLYWYQQALGQGPEFLTYFNYEAQPDKSGLPSDRFSAERPEGSISTLTIQRTEQRDSAMYRCASSPSPSGSGETQYFGPGTRLLVL.

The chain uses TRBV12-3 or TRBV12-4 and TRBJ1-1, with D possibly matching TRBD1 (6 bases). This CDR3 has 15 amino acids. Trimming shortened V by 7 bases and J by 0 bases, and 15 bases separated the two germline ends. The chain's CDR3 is CASTYTGNMNTEAFF. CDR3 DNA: TGTGCCAGCACGTACACAGGGAACATGAACACTGAAGCTTTCTTT.

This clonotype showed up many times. The CDR3 DNA sequence: TGTGCCAGCAGTGAGGACAGGGGGCCCTATGGCTACACCTTC. It encodes CASSEDRGPYGYTF. The chain joins TRBV25-1 to TRBJ1-2; TRBD1 agrees at 11 bases. The germline V gene has CDR1 MGHDK and CDR2 SYGVNS. The length of the CDR3 is 14 residues. The junction had 1 base not matched to a gene; V was cut back by 3 bases and J by 4 bases.

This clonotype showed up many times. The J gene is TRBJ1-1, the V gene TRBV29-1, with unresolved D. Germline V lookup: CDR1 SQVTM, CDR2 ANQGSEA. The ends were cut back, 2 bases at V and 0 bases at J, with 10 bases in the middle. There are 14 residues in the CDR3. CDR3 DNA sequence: TGCAGCGTTGAATCTCACGTCCTGAACACTGAAGCTTTCTTT. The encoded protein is CSVESHVLNTEAFF.

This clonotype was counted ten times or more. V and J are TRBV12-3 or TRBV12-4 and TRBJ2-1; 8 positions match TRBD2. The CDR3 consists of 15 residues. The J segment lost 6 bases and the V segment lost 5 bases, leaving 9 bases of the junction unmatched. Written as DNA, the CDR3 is TGTGCCAGCAGTCCGAAGCGGGAGCTGGGCAATGAGCAGTTCTTC. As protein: CASSPKRELGNEQFF.

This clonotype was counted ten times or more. The CDR3 sequence is CASSSVINQPQHF. CDR3 nucleotides: TGTGCCAGCAGCTCTGTTATCAATCAGCCCCAGCATTTT. V usage is TRBV3-1 and J usage is TRBJ1-5; D unresolved. This CDR3 region has 13 residues. Germline V gene sequence: CDR1 LGHDT, CDR2 YNNKEL (reference sequence). Trimming left V 5 bases short and J 3 bases short, with 8 bases between.

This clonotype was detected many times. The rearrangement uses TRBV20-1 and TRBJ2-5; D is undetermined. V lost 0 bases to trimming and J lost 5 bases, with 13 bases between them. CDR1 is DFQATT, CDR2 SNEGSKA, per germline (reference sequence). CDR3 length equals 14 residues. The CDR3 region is CSARDKFQGETQYF. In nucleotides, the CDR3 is TGCAGTGCTAGAGATAAGTTCCAAGGGGAGACCCAGTACTTC.

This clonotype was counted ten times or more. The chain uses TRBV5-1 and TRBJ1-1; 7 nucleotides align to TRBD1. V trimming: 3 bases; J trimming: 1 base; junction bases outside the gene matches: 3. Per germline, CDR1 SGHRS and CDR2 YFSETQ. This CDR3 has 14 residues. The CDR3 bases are TGCGCCAGCAGCTCCTGGACAGGGAACACTGAAGCTTTCTTT. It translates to CASSSWTGNTEAFF.

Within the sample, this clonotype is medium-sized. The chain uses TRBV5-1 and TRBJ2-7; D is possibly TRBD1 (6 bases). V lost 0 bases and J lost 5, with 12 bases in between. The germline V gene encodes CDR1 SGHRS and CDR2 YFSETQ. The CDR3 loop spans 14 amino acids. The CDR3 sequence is CASSLAGHRDEQYF. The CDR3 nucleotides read TGCGCCAGCAGCTTGGCGGGCCACAGGGACGAGCAGTACTTC.